This TCR beta chain derives from a study of blood T cell repertoires in COVID-19. Whole-study context: Italy, Spain and the United States were the sources of the convalescent and acute COVID-19 samples. PBMCs, B-cell-depleted T cells, or T cells were the source of the cDNA or gDNA that made up the material.

The CDR3 is 14 residues long. Unmatched junction bases numbered 2, after V lost 2 bases and J lost 7 bases. Per the germline V gene, CDR1 is SGHAT and CDR2 is FQNNGV. Seattle-derived patients entered the study during active infection and were followed longitudinally. Assay: immunoSEQ multiplex PCR; the TCRdb copy retains only in-frame clones and omits some. The repertoire consists of a few hundred thousand clones, with 88% occurring once and the leading ten covering roughly a tenth. The genes are TRBV11-2 and TRBJ2-4; 10 nucleotides line up with TRBD1. Input material: peripheral blood. This receptor was taken from a woman between 70 and 85 years old with COVID-19, enrolled during active disease. The CDR3: CASSLLGQGNIQYF. The CDR3 bases are TGTGCCAGCAGCTTACTGGGACAGGGGAACATTCAGTACTTC.